The next 3 T cell receptor beta chains were all read from a single sample in a study of blood T cell repertoires in COVID-19 (dated by TCRdb to 2020 to 2022). Library preparation used the immunoSEQ multiplex PCR assay. TCRdb holds this immuneACCESS table with in-frame rearrangements only. Some clones are missing; in checked studies, unresolved V genes explain under half, and the rest has no known cause. The sample has approximately 390,000 clones on record, around 90% of them singletons. Around 6.3% of the sample is held by the ten biggest clonotypes. The material sequenced was peripheral blood. These receptors originate from a man between 18 and 29 years old with active or convalescent COVID-19.

This chain connects TRBV5-1 to TRBJ2-7, with 8 bases lining up with TRBD1. The junction had 9 bases not matched to a gene; V was cut back by 4 bases and J by 3 bases. CDR3 length equals 15 residues. From germline, CDR1 is SGHRS and CDR2 YFSETQ. The CDR3 coding sequence is TGCGCCAGCAGCGGAATAGGACAGGGAAACTACGAGCAGTACTTC. This gives the protein CASSGIGQGNYEQYF.

This chain links TRBV10-3 with TRBJ2-2, with TRBD2 as a possible D gene (6 bases). The V gene's germline CDR1 is ENHRY and CDR2 SYGVKD. The CDR3 has 14 residues. Trimming shortened V by 6 bases and J by 0 bases, and 8 bases separated the two germline ends. The CDR3 reads CAISGGPNTGELFF. The CDR3 DNA reads as TGTGCCATCAGCGGGGGACCGAACACCGGGGAGCTGTTTTTT.

This chain connects TRBV7-9 to TRBJ1-2, with D uncertain. Germline V CDR1 and CDR2: SEHNR, FQNEAQ (reference sequence). The germline V and J ends were trimmed by 4 bases and 4 bases, with 7 bases remaining between them. The CDR3 length is 12 residues. CDR3 region: CASSSGIYGYTF. CDR3 DNA sequence: TGTGCCAGCAGCTCCGGGATCTATGGCTACACCTTC.